Following are 28 T cell receptor beta chains from one sample sequenced in a study of cytomegalovirus exposure and HLA in healthy donors. Amplification used 60 Vbeta primers and 13 Jbeta primers. This table comes from immunoSEQ multiplex PCR, and its TCRdb copy is limited to in-frame clones, with some not included. In the table there are about 120,000 clones, about 80% of which are singletons. Sequenced sample: PBMCs. The receptors here all came from a woman in her thirties or forties in good health and CMV-seropositive.

This chain joins TRBV7-2 and TRBJ2-5, with TRBD2 matching 7 bases. This CDR3 has 13 amino acids. The germline gives CDR1 SGHTA, CDR2 FQGNSA. With 8 bases clipped from V and 3 bases from J, the junction kept 6 bases outside the gene matches. The CDR3 is CASRHLAEETQYF. Here the CDR3 DNA reads TGTGCCAGCCGACACCTAGCGGAAGAGACCCAGTACTTC. Variable domain in full (rest from reference TRBV7-2 and TRBJ2-5): GAGVSQSPSNKVTEKGKDVELRCDPISGHTALYWYRQSLGQGLEFLIYFQGNSAPDKSGLPSDRFSAERTGGSVSTLTIQRTQQEDSAVYLCASRHLAEETQYFGPGTRLLVL.

CDR3: CASSIDRGPSYEQYF. CDR3 nucleotides: TGTGCCAGCAGCATCGACAGGGGCCCTTCCTACGAGCAGTACTTC. The J gene is TRBJ2-7, the V gene TRBV27, with 8 bases matching TRBD1. The CDR3 loop spans 15 amino acids. Germline V gene sequence: CDR1 MNHEY, CDR2 SMNVEV (reference sequence). V shed 6 bases, J shed 1 base, and the junction held 8 bases outside the gene matches.

This chain uses TRBV5-1 with TRBJ2-7, with 7 bases that match TRBD1. Germline V gene data show CDR1 as SGHRS and CDR2 as YFSETQ. Germline trimming cut 1 base from V and 2 bases from J; bases unmatched to any gene: 0. The CDR3 spans 13 residues. The CDR3 DNA sequence: TGCGCCAGCAGCTTGCAGGGGGCCTACGAGCAGTACTTC. Its protein is CASSLQGAYEQYF. Full variable domain (missing parts from reference TRBV5-1 and TRBJ2-7): KAGVTQTPRYLIKTRGQQVTLSCSPISGHRSVSWYQQTPGQGLQFLFEYFSETQRNKGNFPGRFSGRQFSNSRSEMNVSTLELGDSALYLCASSLQGAYEQYFGPGTRLTVT.

The chain combines TRBV5-1 with TRBJ1-2; TRBD1 agrees at 7 bases. The junction had 4 bases not matched to a gene; V was cut back by 1 base and J by 4 bases. The CDR3 extends over 14 amino acids. Germline V CDR1 and CDR2: SGHRS, YFSETQ. CDR3 bases: TGCGCCAGCAGCTTGTCAGGGGGTGTCTATGGCTACACCTTC. This translates into CASSLSGGVYGYTF.

The genes are TRBV7-9 and TRBJ2-7; 7 nucleotides match TRBD1. After removal of 7 bases from V and 7 bases from J, the junction contained 10 bases not matched to a gene. Germline CDR1 reads SEHNR; CDR2 reads FQNEAQ (reference sequence). There are 13 residues in the CDR3. CDR3 in amino acids: CASTPAGGYEQYF. The CDR3, as DNA: TGTGCCAGCACCCCGGCAGGGGGATATGAGCAGTACTTC.

This chain links TRBV19 with TRBJ2-7; 7 bases fit TRBD1. Trimming removed 6 bases from V and 1 base from J; junction bases left unmatched: 6. The CDR3 has 14 residues. Germline V gene sequence: CDR1 LNHDA, CDR2 SQIVND (reference sequence). The CDR3 spells CASRGTASSYEQYF. CDR3 DNA: TGTGCCAGTAGGGGGACAGCCTCTTCCTACGAGCAGTACTTC.

This clone has only a few counts. V and J are TRBV11-2 and TRBJ1-1; tentatively, D is TRBD1 (6 bases). The CDR3 totals 14 residues. The V gene's germline CDR1 is SGHAT and CDR2 FQNNGV. The V gene lost 6 bases and the J gene lost 1 base, with 12 bases spanning the gap. The CDR3 region has the DNA TGTGCCAGCAGGTCCGGGACAAAGAACACTGAAGCTTTCTTT. This encodes CASRSGTKNTEAFF.

The genes are TRBV2 and TRBJ2-4, with 7 bases lining up with TRBD2. V shed 7 bases and J 1 base; nucleotides not matched to a gene: 7. The CDR3 is 15 amino acids. CDR1 and CDR2 (germline): SNHLY, FYNNEI. The CDR3 sequence: CASKGHGGAKNIQYF. The CDR3 DNA follows: TGTGCCAGCAAGGGCCACGGGGGGGCCAAAAACATTCAGTACTTC.

CDR3 nucleotides: TGTGCCAGCACCCCTAATGGGGGCGGTGGAAACACCATATATTTT. Its translation: CASTPNGGGGNTIYF. V and J are TRBV28 and TRBJ1-3, with a possible D match to TRBD1 (6 bases). V lost 7 bases to trimming and J lost 3 bases, with 16 bases between them. The CDR3 has 15 residues. CDR1 is MDHEN, CDR2 SYDVKM, per germline. Looking up the rest from reference TRBV28 and TRBJ1-3 gives the full variable domain: DVKVTQSSRYLVKRTGEKVFLECVQDMDHENMFWYRQDPGLGLRLIYFSYDVKMKEKGDIPEGYSVSREKKERFSLILESASTNQTSMYLCASTPNGGGGNTIYFGEGSWLTVV.

V and J are TRBV25-1 and TRBJ2-1; a possible D gene is TRBD2 (6 bases). This CDR3 comprises 14 residues. CDR1 is MGHDK and CDR2 is SYGVNS in the germline V gene. V shed 8 bases and J shed 6 bases, with 17 bases lying between them. The chain's CDR3 is CASVQSGHGNEQFF. Written as DNA, the CDR3 is TGTGCCAGCGTTCAGAGCGGGCACGGCAATGAGCAGTTCTTC.

Points on this clone: The junction departs from the called germline gene at one end, perhaps through a read error. The V gene is TRBV6-5, the J gene TRBJ2-7; TRBD2 aligns across 7 bases. The CDR3 spans 16 residues. CDR1 and CDR2 (germline): MNHEY, SVGAGI. The CDR3 sequence: CTSSYSASGLNIKQYF. The CDR3 region has the DNA TGTACCAGCAGTTACTCGGCTAGCGGACTGAACATCAAGCAGTACTTC.

The chain uses TRBV30 and TRBJ2-1; 8 bases match TRBD2. With 2 bases clipped from V and 1 base from J, the junction kept 16 bases outside the gene matches. CDR3 length equals 19 residues. CDR1 is GTSNPN and CDR2 is SVGIG in the germline V gene (reference sequence). CDR3 nucleotides: TGTGCCTGGAGTATGGCGGGAGGAACCCTAGGCCCGTCCTACAATGAGCAGTTCTTC. Encoded protein: CAWSMAGGTLGPSYNEQFF.

The chain has TRBV5-1 and TRBJ1-2; no definite D call. Trimming took off 0 bases at V and 3 bases at J, with 9 bases between the two ends. The CDR3 is 14 amino acids. From germline, CDR1 is SGHRS and CDR2 YFSETQ. The CDR3 DNA sequence: TGCGCCAGCAGCTTGGGGCGGGCGGACTATGGCTACACCTTC. Its protein product is CASSLGRADYGYTF.

Details on this clone: The same CDR3 can be traced to other DNA sequences in this sample. V usage is TRBV6-5 and J usage is TRBJ2-2, with D perhaps TRBD1 (5 bases). Trimming left V 0 bases short and J 0 bases short, with 8 bases between. Germline assignment: CDR1 MNHEY and CDR2 SVGAGI. The CDR3 is made up of 16 amino acids. This CDR3 reads CASSYSGLANTGELFF. CDR3 coding DNA: TGTGCCAGCAGTTACTCGGGGCTTGCGAACACCGGGGAGCTGTTTTTT.

In this sample, this clone turned up once. J is TRBJ1-4 and V is TRBV28; D not certain. In germline, CDR1 is MDHEN, CDR2 SYDVKM. V lost 2 bases and J 4 bases, leaving 5 bases between the germline ends. The CDR3 runs to 13 residues. In nucleotides, the CDR3 is TGTGCCAGCAGTTTAATCGGTAATGAAAAACTGTTTTTT. It specifies CASSLIGNEKLFF.

The CDR3 here is CASGGGLAGVETQYF. The CDR3 coding sequence is TGTGCCAGCGGGGGGGGACTAGCGGGAGTTGAGACCCAGTACTTC. V usage is TRBV6-1 and J usage is TRBJ2-5, with 14 bases fitting TRBD2. CDR3 size: 15 residues. The J segment lost 5 bases and the V segment lost 8 bases, leaving 7 bases of the junction unmatched. Germline values: CDR1 MNHNS, CDR2 SASEGT.

This sequence joins TRBV7-6 and TRBJ1-1; the D is unclear. The germline CDR1 and CDR2 sequences are SGHVS and FNYEAQ. The length of the CDR3 is 16 residues. V dropped 1 base and J dropped 2 bases, with 14 bases sitting between them. CDR3 sequence reads: CASSLGSGGRNTEAFF. For the CDR3, the DNA is TGTGCCAGCAGCTTAGGGTCGGGAGGGCGTAACACTGAAGCTTTCTTT.

This chain uses TRBV19 with TRBJ2-7; TRBD1 agrees at 7 bases. Germline V CDR1 and CDR2: LNHDA, SQIVND (reference sequence). Trimming cost V 9 bases and J 2 bases; bases outside gene matches: 10. The CDR3 is made up of 14 amino acids. CDR3 in DNA: TGTGCCAGCAAAAGACAGGGAACCACCTACGAGCAGTACTTC. As protein: CASKRQGTTYEQYF.

This chain uses TRBV10-1 with TRBJ2-2; TRBD1 aligns across 9 bases. The V gene's germline CDR1 is WNHNN and CDR2 SYGVQD (reference sequence). Trimming at V came to 3 bases and at J to 4 bases, leaving 3 bases not matched to a gene. CDR3 length: 15 residues. The CDR3 loop is CASSEGQGLTGELFF. DNA of the CDR3: TGCGCCAGCAGTGAAGGACAGGGGCTCACCGGGGAGCTGTTTTTT.

The rearrangement links TRBV6-1 to TRBJ1-4, with 10 bases identical to TRBD1. Germline V CDR1 and CDR2: MNHNS, SASEGT. J lost 8 bases, V lost 4 bases, and 4 bases had no gene match. The CDR3 is made up of 14 amino acids. The CDR3 sequence is CASSGRDRGEKLFF. DNA for the CDR3: TGTGCCAGCAGTGGACGGGACAGGGGCGAAAAACTGTTTTTT.

The J gene is TRBJ2-4, the V gene TRBV19; TRBD2 aligns across 7 bases. Germline loops: CDR1 LNHDA, CDR2 SQIVND (reference sequence). The J segment lost 6 bases and the V segment lost 4 bases, leaving 3 bases of the junction unmatched. The CDR3 spans 13 residues. Written as DNA, the CDR3 is TGTGCCAGTAGTACGGAGCGGGGAAACATTCAGTACTTC. Translated, it gives CASSTERGNIQYF.

The chain joins TRBV4-1 to TRBJ2-2; weak D call: TRBD2 (6 bases). This CDR3 comprises 16 residues. V was pared by 0 bases and J by 1 base, with 9 bases between. CDR1 and CDR2 (germline): MGHRA, YSYEKL. The CDR3 reads CASSQEDGRNTGELFF. The DNA for the CDR3 is TGCGCCAGCAGCCAAGAAGACGGGAGGAACACCGGGGAGCTGTTTTTT.

The chain uses TRBV30 and TRBJ2-7; 12 positions agree with TRBD2. Germline values: CDR1 GTSNPN, CDR2 SVGIG (reference sequence). V was clipped by 3 bases and J by 3 bases; unmatched bases: 6. The CDR3 is 15 amino acids. As DNA, the CDR3 is TGTGCCTGGAGCCGACTAGCGGGAGCGAGCTACGAGCAGTACTTC. Translation gives CAWSRLAGASYEQYF.

The V and J genes are TRBV9 and TRBJ1-1; no definite D call. This CDR3 is built from 12 residues. V lost 3 bases and J 5 bases, leaving 8 bases between the germline ends. Germline CDR1 SGDLS, CDR2 YYNGEE. The CDR3 DNA follows: TGTGCCAGCAGCGGTGGGAGGACTGAAGCTTTCTTT. It specifies CASSGGRTEAFF.

The rearrangement uses TRBV7-9 and TRBJ1-5, with D possibly TRBD1 on 5 matching bases. The CDR3 is made up of 15 amino acids. Trimming left V 5 bases short and J 2 bases short, with 13 bases between. The germline V gene encodes CDR1 SEHNR and CDR2 FQNEAQ (reference sequence). The CDR3: CASSPLGGGNQPQHF. CDR3 coding DNA: TGTGCCAGCAGCCCACTGGGGGGTGGCAATCAGCCCCAGCATTTT.

CDR3 protein: CASSSGTRVPYEQYF. Written as DNA, the CDR3 is TGTGCCAGCAGCTCCGGGACTAGGGTGCCCTACGAGCAGTACTTC. V gene TRBV7-9 combines with J gene TRBJ2-7; 8 nucleotides agree with TRBD2. V shed 4 bases and J 2 bases; nucleotides not matched to a gene: 7. Germline loops: CDR1 SEHNR, CDR2 FQNEAQ (reference sequence). The CDR3 sequence is 15 residues long.

This chain joins TRBV5-1 and TRBJ1-2, with 7 bases fitting TRBD1. The CDR3 sequence is 16 residues long. Germline loops: CDR1 SGHRS, CDR2 YFSETQ. With V trimmed by 0 bases and J by 9 bases, 14 bases remained unmatched. The chain's CDR3 is CASSLGLTRGVGSYTF. CDR3 DNA: TGCGCCAGCAGCTTGGGACTCACCAGGGGGGTTGGAAGCTACACCTTC. Together with reference TRBV5-1 and TRBJ1-2, the CDR3 gives the full variable domain: KAGVTQTPRYLIKTRGQQVTLSCSPISGHRSVSWYQQTPGQGLQFLFEYFSETQRNKGNFPGRFSGRQFSNSRSEMNVSTLELGDSALYLCASSLGLTRGVGSYTFGSGTRLTVV.

This clone was seen a single time. The rearrangement joins TRBV29-1 to TRBJ2-7; 8 nucleotides match TRBD1. Trimming removed 6 bases from V and 1 base from J; junction bases left unmatched: 5. CDR1 is SQVTM and CDR2 is ANQGSEA in the germline V gene. The CDR3 sequence is 13 residues long. CDR3 loop: CSVGRGPSYEQYF. The CDR3 region has the DNA TGCAGCGTCGGCAGGGGGCCTTCCTACGAGCAGTACTTC.